Sequencing of this TCR beta chain was carried out in a study of graft-versus-host responses after intestinal transplantation (dated by TCRdb to the early 2020s). For context, the study as a whole: The transplants that recipients received were multivisceral, liver-intestinal, or isolated intestinal. To identify alloreactive clones, pre-transplant mixed lymphocyte reaction products were sequenced and then compared with unstimulated pre-transplant donor and recipient T cells. Rather than being sequenced by the commercial service, samples from three later patients were sequenced in-house on an Illumina MiSeq and processed with MiXCR. Donor T cell macrochimerism was defined as a peak of at least 4% donor T cells among recipient peripheral blood mononuclear cells. The cohort enrolled 24 intestinal transplant recipients, one of whom was a retransplant, and a few patients without pretransplant specimens were excluded. Bulk TCR-beta CDR3 sequencing was used to track graft-versus-host and host-versus-graft alloreactive T cell clones in the graft, circulation and bone marrow after intestinal transplantation. Every recipient was given anti-thymocyte globulin induction, followed by around three years of maintenance tacrolimus and steroids.

Dithiothreitol, EDTA incubations and collagenase D digestion were used to isolate intraepithelial and lamina propria lymphocytes from graft specimens. Serial intestinal graft biopsy specimens collected up to 600 days after transplant underwent bulk TCR-beta sequencing. Results the study describes overall, beyond this receptor: The conclusions were limited by the relatively low number and heterogeneity of the intestinal transplant patients. Early after transplant, peak levels of circulating GvH clones were associated with declines in HvG clones. Patients with donor T cell macrochimerism had high GvH to HvG T cell clonal ratios in their allografts. GvH clones were found in recipient bone marrow, and some of the GvH clones appeared earlier in ileal mucosa or blood, which is consistent with an intestinal mucosal origin.

Based on the germline V gene, the CDR1 and CDR2 sequences are SGHVT and SQSDAQ. V is shortened by 5 bases, J by 0 bases, and the region joining them spans 22 bases. The CDR3 numbers 18 residues from cysteine through phenylalanine. Only the CDR3 part of the read is kept: 54 bases, read in frame from the first base. A note on this clone: Its cognate antigen has yet to be identified. It has no much larger one-base neighbor in the sample; base qualities were not kept.

Libraries were prepared through the immunoSEQ multiplex PCR assay. Adaptive Biotechnologies carried out high-throughput TCR-beta CDR3 sequencing of genomic DNA for most patients. In the original analysis: Adaptive's ImmunoSEQ software supplied the TCR sequencing data for 15 to 20 patients, while MiXCR and VDJtools were used to process a few other patients. CDR3 nucleotide sequences shared between donor and recipient were removed because the origin of such sequences could not be assigned. Alloreactive clones required at least 2-fold expansion over unstimulated cells and minimum CFSE-low frequency of 0.002% (template counts) or 0.001% (read counts). Clones detected in sequenced pre-transplant spleen, lymph node, or MLR CFSE-low populations of the donor or recipient were defined as mappable. Cumulative frequency of alloreactive clones was calculated as a percentage of all sequences weighted by copy number. Sourced from immuneACCESS, this table was stored by TCRdb with only in-frame sequences that have V and J called. A share of the clones is absent; for the studies checked, an unresolved V gene accounts for under half, and the remainder has no known explanation. V and J calls and clone size are copied from that table; D and trimming were computed from the DNA. The sample profile shows about 17,000 clones; 80% of them were found once. The ten largest account for approximately 18% of the sample.

The TCR was taken from a human patient who received an intestinal transplant, so some T cells may come from the graft donor. This chain joins TRBV7-4 to TRBJ1-2, with a weak D call of TRBD1 (5 bases match). Sequencing used ileum tissue, obtained approximately 110 days after intestinal transplant. The CDR3 reads as follows: CASSPRRGRAQTNYGYTF. The bases are TGTGCCAGCAGCCCCCGTCGTGGCAGGGCCCAGACTAACTATGGCTACACCTTC.